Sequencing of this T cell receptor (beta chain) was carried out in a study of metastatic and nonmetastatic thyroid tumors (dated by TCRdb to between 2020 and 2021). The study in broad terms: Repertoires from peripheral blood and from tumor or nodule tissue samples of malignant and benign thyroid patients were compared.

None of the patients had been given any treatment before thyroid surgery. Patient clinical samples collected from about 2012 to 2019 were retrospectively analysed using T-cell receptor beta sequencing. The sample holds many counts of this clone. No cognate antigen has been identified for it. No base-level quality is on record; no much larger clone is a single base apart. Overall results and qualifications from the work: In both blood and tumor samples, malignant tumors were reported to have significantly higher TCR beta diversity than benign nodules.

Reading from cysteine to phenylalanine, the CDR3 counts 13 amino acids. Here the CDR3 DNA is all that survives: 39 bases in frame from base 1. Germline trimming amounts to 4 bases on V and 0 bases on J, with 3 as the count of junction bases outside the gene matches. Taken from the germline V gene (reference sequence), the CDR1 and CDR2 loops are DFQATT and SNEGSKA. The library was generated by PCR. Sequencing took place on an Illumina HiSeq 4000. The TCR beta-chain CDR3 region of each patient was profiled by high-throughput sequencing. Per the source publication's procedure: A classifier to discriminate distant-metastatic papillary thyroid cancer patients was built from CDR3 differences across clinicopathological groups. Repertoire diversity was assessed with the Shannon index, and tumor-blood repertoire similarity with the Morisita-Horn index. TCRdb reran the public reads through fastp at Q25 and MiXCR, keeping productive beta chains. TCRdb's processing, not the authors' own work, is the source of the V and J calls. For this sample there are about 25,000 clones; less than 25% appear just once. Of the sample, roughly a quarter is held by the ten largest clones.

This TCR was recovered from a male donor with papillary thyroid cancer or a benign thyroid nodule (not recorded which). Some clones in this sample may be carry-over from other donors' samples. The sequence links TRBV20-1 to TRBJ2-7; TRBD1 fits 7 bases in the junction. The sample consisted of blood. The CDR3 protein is CSATGDSSYEQYF. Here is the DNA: TGCAGTGCTACAGGGGACAGCTCCTACGAGCAGTACTTC.